This TCR beta chain was recovered during a study of OX40 agonist ivuxolimab in advanced cancers. The overall study: Dose-escalation patients suffered from hepatocellular carcinoma, melanoma, renal cell or head and neck cancer. Checkpoint inhibitors had been given previously to approximately 41% of patients. Three partial responders included one hepatocellular carcinoma patient and two cutaneous melanoma patients.

On this clone itself: Its specificity is unknown.

The J segment lost 2 bases and the V segment lost 1 base, leaving 5 bases of the junction unmatched. Germline V gene data show CDR1 as SGHVS and CDR2 as FNYEAQ. CDR3 length: 16 residues. TCRdb's copy holds only in-frame clones and misses some; the assay was immunoSEQ multiplex PCR. The repertoire includes roughly 40,000 clones, approximately 82% of them detected once, and approximately 1.8% sits in the top ten. The study's findings and limits: On average, CD8+ T cells had more expanded clones than CD4+.

This clonotype was obtained from an adult with an advanced solid tumor such as melanoma, head and neck, liver or kidney cancer. This specimen consisted of CD4+ or CD8+ T cells sorted from blood, obtained in a trial of the OX40 agonist ivuxolimab. V gene TRBV7-6 combines with J gene TRBJ2-3, with 8 bases that match TRBD2. DNA for the CDR3: TGTGCCAGCAGCTTAGGGGGACTAGTGAACACAGATACGCAGTATTTT. This translates into CASSLGGLVNTDTQYF. Full variable domain (remainder filled in from reference TRBV7-6 and TRBJ2-3): GAGVSQSPRYKVTKRGQDVALRCDPISGHVSLYWYRQALGQGPEFLTYFNYEAQQDKSGLPNDRFSAERPEGSISTLTIQRTEQRDSAMYRCASSLGGLVNTDTQYFGPGTRLTVL.